The text below deals with one T cell receptor (beta chain). Antigen unknown. Splitting the CD4+ cells yielded a CD45RA+ naive subset and a CD45RA-negative memory subset. This entry comes from a study of shared clonotypes between healthy human individuals. On the study more broadly: Per donor, three plates held CD4 naive cells, three held CD4 memory, two held CD8 naive and one held CD8 memory. Findings and caveats of the study: The sharing of roughly 5% of naive CD4 clonotypes was seen across several donors.

Assay used: immunoSEQ multiplex PCR; TCRdb lists only in-frame clones, some missing. The sample lists a few million clones; approximately 96% were seen once. This CDR3 is 14 amino acids long. The V and J ends lost 4 bases and 2 bases, in that order; junction bases with no gene match: 3. From germline, CDR1 is MGHDK and CDR2 SYGVNS. V gene TRBV25-1 combines with J gene TRBJ1-2; TRBD1 aligns across 8 bases. This TCR derives from a man between 18 and 35 years old in good health. Material: naive CD4+ T cells sorted from blood. The subset here: CD45RA+ positively selected. CDR3 sequence: CASSGTGLNYGYTF. DNA for the CDR3: TGTGCCAGCAGTGGGACAGGGCTGAACTATGGCTACACCTTC.